The rows below give T cell receptor beta chains drawn from one sample of a study of shared clonotypes between healthy human individuals. Measured with immunoSEQ multiplex PCR; TCRdb has only the in-frame clones, and not every one. The profile shows 1,500,000 or so clones, around 98.5% of them singletons. Sequencing was done on a sample of naive CD4+ T cells sorted from blood. These receptors came from a man aged 30 to 45 in good health. Each CDR3 is given with its conserved first and last residue. A D gene is named only where the DNA matches it firmly. Not every row has a clone size; where given, it reads once, few, many or a size class.

DNA,CDR3,J,V,D,size
TGTGCCAGCAGCTTTGATGGGACAGGGACAGATACGCAGTATTTT,CASSFDGTGTDTQYF,TRBJ2-3,TRBV5-8,TRBD1,NA
TGCGCCTCTCGTAGCGGGAGATCGAACAATGAGCAGTTCTTC,CASRSGRSNNEQFF,TRBJ2-1,TRBV4-3,TRBD2,NA
TGTGCCAGCAGCTCTGGGACAGCCTTCCCTAGCCACCAAGAGACCCAGTACTTC,CASSSGTAFPSHQETQYF,TRBJ2-5,TRBV5-4,TRBD1,NA
TGTGCCAGCAGCTTTCTGGGAGACTACAATGAGCAGTTCTTC,CASSFLGDYNEQFF,TRBJ2-1,TRBV7-3,NA,NA
TGTGCCAGCAGTCCCAAGGGCAGGGGGAATCAGCCCCAGCATTTT,CASSPKGRGNQPQHF,TRBJ1-5,TRBV28,TRBD1,NA
TGTGCCAGCAGCGCCGCTAGCGGGACCGGCAATGAGCAGTTCTTC,CASSAASGTGNEQFF,TRBJ2-1,TRBV9,TRBD2,once
TGTGCCAGCAGCTTAGTGCAGGTCTGGGAGACCCAGTACTTC,CASSLVQVWETQYF,TRBJ2-5,TRBV7-6,NA,NA
TGTGCCAGCTCACCACCGATCGCAAGGGGGCCAGGAAACACTGAAGCTTTCTTT,CASSPPIARGPGNTEAFF,TRBJ1-1,TRBV18,TRBD1,NA
TGTGCCAGCACCCGGACTAGCCCGGCAGATACGCAGTATTTT,CASTRTSPADTQYF,TRBJ2-3,TRBV28,TRBD2,NA
TGTGCCAGCAGCCAGGCCATATCCGCGAGCTCCTACAATGAGCAGTTCTTC,CASSQAISASSYNEQFF,TRBJ2-1,TRBV18,NA,NA
TGTGCCAGCAGTGAGAGGCTAGCGGGAGCCTACGAGCAGTACTTC,CASSERLAGAYEQYF,TRBJ2-7,TRBV2,TRBD2,NA
TGCGCCAGCAGCTTACTAGATACGCAGTATTTT,CASSLLDTQYF,TRBJ2-3,TRBV5-1,NA,NA
TGTGCCTGGGGCCGACGTGGGGGGACTAGCGGGAGGTCCTACGAGCAGTACTTC,CAWGRRGGTSGRSYEQYF,TRBJ2-7,TRBV30,TRBD2,NA
TGCGCCAGCAGCCCCGAAGGGCACTCGAACACTGAAGCTTTCTTT,CASSPEGHSNTEAFF,TRBJ1-1,TRBV5-1,NA,NA
TGTGCCAGCAGTTTAGGTTTAGCGGGAGGGCAAGAGACCCAGTACTTC,CASSLGLAGGQETQYF,TRBJ2-5,TRBV28,TRBD2,NA
TGTGCCAGCAGCTTTAGCGGGTTGGACAGGGTCCGCACTGAAGCTTTCTTT,CASSFSGLDRVRTEAFF,TRBJ1-1,TRBV7-2,TRBD1,NA
TGTGCCAGCAGCTTACCGGGCAGGGGAGCCTACGAGCAGTACTTC,CASSLPGRGAYEQYF,TRBJ2-7,TRBV7-9,NA,NA
TGTGCCAGCTCCCCTGCCGGGCTGGGTGAGCAGTTCTTC,CASSPAGLGEQFF,TRBJ2-1,TRBV18,NA,NA
TGTGCCAGCTCACCGGGACCTGGAGAGACCCAGTACTTC,CASSPGPGETQYF,TRBJ2-5,TRBV18,NA,NA
TGTGCCAGCAGCTCTAAGGGACTACTGACCTACGAGCAGTACTTC,CASSSKGLLTYEQYF,TRBJ2-7,TRBV5-4,TRBD2,NA
TGCGCCAGCAGCAAAGACTGGACTAGCGGGAGAATCAATGAGCAGTTCTTC,CASSKDWTSGRINEQFF,TRBJ2-1,TRBV4-1,TRBD2,NA
TGTGCCAGCTCACCACCCATTAACAGGGTCGCTCAGCCCCAGCATTTT,CASSPPINRVAQPQHF,TRBJ1-5,TRBV18,NA,NA
TGTGCCAGCAGCTTAGGACACCAAGAGACCCAGTACTTC,CASSLGHQETQYF,TRBJ2-5,TRBV7-2,NA,NA
TGCGCCAGCAGTCCCTTCTCTGGAAACACCATATATTTT,CASSPFSGNTIYF,TRBJ1-3,TRBV5-1,NA,NA
TGTGCCAGCAGCTCGGAGGGCCGGGCTCCACCCTACGAGCAGTACTTC,CASSSEGRAPPYEQYF,TRBJ2-7,TRBV7-2,NA,NA